This T cell receptor (beta chain) was documented in a study of blood T cell repertoires in COVID-19. Study background: PBMCs, B-cell-depleted T cells, or T cells provided the cDNA or gDNA that made up the material.

In the original processing: Cell counts per sample came from amplifying reference gene primers. Some clones are missing from TCRdb's copy, which holds only in-frame ones; the method was immunoSEQ multiplex PCR. The V and J calls and clone size are taken from that table; D and trimming were inferred from the DNA. Of 450,000 to 500,000 clones in the sample, approximately 85% were seen once. The sample comprised peripheral blood. This receptor was taken from a human donor in a cohort sampled during active COVID-19.

CDR3 sequence (DNA): TGTGCCAGCAATAGACAGGAGAACACTGAAGCTTTCTTT. It is translated as CASNRQENTEAFF. The rearrangement uses TRBV12-3 or TRBV12-4 and TRBJ1-1, with D possibly being TRBD1 (6 bases). The CDR3 sequence is 13 residues long. The V end lost 7 bases, the J end lost 1 base, and 10 bases lay between the germline ends.